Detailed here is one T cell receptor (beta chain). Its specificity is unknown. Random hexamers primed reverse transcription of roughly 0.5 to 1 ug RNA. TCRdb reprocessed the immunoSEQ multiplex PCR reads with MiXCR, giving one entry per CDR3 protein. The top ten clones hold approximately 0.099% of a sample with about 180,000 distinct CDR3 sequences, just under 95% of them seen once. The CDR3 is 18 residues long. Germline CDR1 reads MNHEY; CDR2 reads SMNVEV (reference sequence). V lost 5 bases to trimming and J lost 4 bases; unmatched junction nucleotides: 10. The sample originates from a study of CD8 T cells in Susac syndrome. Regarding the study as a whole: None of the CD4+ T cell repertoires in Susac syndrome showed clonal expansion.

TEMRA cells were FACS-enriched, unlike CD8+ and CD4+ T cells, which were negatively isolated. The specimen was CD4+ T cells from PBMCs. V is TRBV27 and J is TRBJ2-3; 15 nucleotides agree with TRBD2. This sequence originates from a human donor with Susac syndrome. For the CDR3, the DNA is TGTGCCAGCAGTCGATTGGGACTAGCGGGAGGTAGGGCAGATACGCAGTATTTT. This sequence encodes CASSRLGLAGGRADTQYF.